This is a list of T cell receptor beta chains from one sample in a study of T cells after yellow fever vaccination. TCRdb fed the 5' RACE reads into MiXCR, producing one record per CDR3 protein. The sample holds hundreds of thousands of distinct CDR3 sequences, about 17% seen once. This sample comprised PBMCs, obtained before the yellow fever booster vaccination. These receptors were collected from a man younger than 30 who received the YFV17D yellow fever vaccine. Each CDR3 is given with its conserved first and last residue. D genes are given only for firm matches. Rows give clone size only sometimes, using once, few, many, or a class for an expanded clone.

>TRBJ2-5|many|TRBD2|TRBV6-5
CASSYSGGGETQYF
TGTGCCAGCAGTTACAGCGGGGGGGGGGAGACCCAGTACTTC
>TRBJ2-4|.|.|TRBV7-2
CASSLAQGGSVIQYF
TGTGCCAGCAGCTTAGCCCAGGGGGGTTCCGTGATTCAGTACTTC
>TRBJ2-1|.|.|TRBV5-4
CASSFSSGPSYNEQFF
TGTGCCAGCAGCTTCTCGTCAGGCCCATCCTACAATGAGCAGTTCTTC
>TRBJ1-2|once|TRBD1|TRBV10-3
CASTGQGGGYTF
TGTGCCTCCACCGGACAGGGGGGTGGCTACACCTTC
>TRBJ1-1|.|TRBD1|TRBV7-8
CASSSGQGIDTEAFF
TGTGCCAGCAGCTCCGGACAGGGTATAGACACTGAAGCTTTCTTT
>TRBJ2-5|few|.|TRBV18
CASKLDRGWETQYF
TGTGCCAGCAAGCTCGACCGAGGGTGGGAGACCCAGTACTTC
>TRBJ2-3|once|.|TRBV7-2
CASSNSAGAGTDTQYF
TGTGCCAGCAGCAATAGCGCGGGGGCCGGGACAGATACGCAGTATTTT
>TRBJ1-2|.|.|TRBV4-3
CASSLGGTAKGYTF
TGCGCCAGCAGCCTAGGGGGGACCGCGAAAGGCTACACCTTC
>TRBJ2-1|.|.|TRBV10-3
CAISESVIAPVRFF
TGTGCCATCAGTGAGTCGGTGATCGCTCCTGTACGGTTCTTC
>TRBJ1-2|.|.|TRBV12-3/TRBV12-4
CASSPYSGANYGYTF
TGTGCCAGCAGTCCTTACAGCGGGGCTAACTATGGCTACACCTTC
>TRBJ2-1|many|.|TRBV7-3
CASRSGESGHPAGDEQFF
TGTGCCAGCAGGTCCGGAGAGTCGGGCCATCCCGCCGGGGATGAGCAGTTCTTC